This entry lists 26 T cell receptor beta chains sequenced from one sample in a study of blood T cell repertoires in COVID-19 (dated by TCRdb to 2018 to 2021). To prepare the library, the immunoSEQ multiplex PCR assay was applied. TCRdb stores this immuneACCESS table with in-frame sequences only. Part of the clones is absent; in the studies checked, under half of the shortfall reflects unresolved V genes, and no reason is known for the rest. This sample comprises hundreds of thousands of clones, about 80% of them detected only once. 1.9% of the sample is in the top ten clones. Sequencing was done on a sample of peripheral blood. The receptor source for this set is a woman at least 80 years old with acute or convalescent COVID-19.

The chain is built from TRBV5-1 and TRBJ1-3; 8 positions match TRBD1. Germline CDR1 reads SGHRS; CDR2 reads YFSETQ. V lost 3 bases and J lost 4; bases outside the gene matches: 6. The CDR3 sequence is 15 residues long. CDR3: CASSSTGAGGNTIYF. In DNA, the CDR3 is TGCGCCAGCAGCTCGACAGGGGCAGGGGGAAACACCATATATTTT.

V gene TRBV7-2 combines with J gene TRBJ2-1; maybe TRBD2 (5 bases). The ends were cut back, 2 bases at V and 13 bases at J, with 15 bases in the middle. CDR1 and CDR2 (germline): SGHTA, FQGNSA. CDR3 length: 13 amino acids. Here the CDR3 DNA reads TGTGCCAGCAGCTTAACCTCTAGCAAAAAACAGTTCTTC. Translation: CASSLTSSKKQFF.

The V gene is TRBV19, the J gene TRBJ1-4; tentatively, D is TRBD1 (5 bases). Trimming left V 2 bases short and J 13 bases short, with 14 bases between. From germline, CDR1 is LNHDA and CDR2 SQIVND (reference sequence). CDR3 length: 13 residues. The CDR3 nucleotides are TGTGCCAGTAGTATATTAGAGGCAGGGTTACTGTTTTTT. This encodes CASSILEAGLLFF.

Only a few counts were recorded for this clone. The chain carries TRBV6-2 or TRBV6-3 and TRBJ1-2, with 9 nucleotides matching TRBD1. The CDR3 is made up of 15 amino acids. V lost 4 bases to trimming and J lost 7 bases; unmatched junction nucleotides: 10. CDR1 and CDR2 from the germline V gene are MNHEY and SVGEGT. CDR3 sequence (DNA): TGTGCCAGCAGTTCAGACCCACGGGACAGGGCTGGCTACACCTTC. Translating it yields CASSSDPRDRAGYTF.

The gene calls are TRBV3-1 (or the pseudogene TRBV3-2) and TRBJ1-1; 7 nucleotides match TRBD1. Germline CDR1 and CDR2: LGHDT and YNNKEL (reference sequence). The CDR3 has 15 amino acids. J gave up 4 bases and V 5 bases, and 10 bases lay outside the gene matches. This CDR3 reads CASSGIGGRSTEAFF. The DNA of the CDR3 is TGTGCCAGCAGCGGAATAGGGGGCAGGAGCACTGAAGCTTTCTTT.

This chain connects TRBV5-6 to TRBJ1-3, with D maybe TRBD1 (6 bases). Trimming removed 6 bases from V and 2 bases from J, with 21 bases in between. The CDR3 is made up of 17 amino acids. The germline V gene encodes CDR1 SGHDT and CDR2 YYEEEE. The CDR3 protein is CASNYLRQGQTGNTIYF. The CDR3, as DNA: TGTGCCAGCAACTATCTTCGCCAGGGACAAACTGGAAACACCATATATTTT.

V gene TRBV5-5 combines with J gene TRBJ2-5; D remains unclear. The germline gives CDR1 SGHKS, CDR2 YYEKEE (reference sequence). There are 13 residues in the CDR3. V was clipped by 0 bases and J by 1 base, with 4 bases between them. The CDR3 is CASSLGPQETQYF. DNA for the CDR3: TGTGCCAGCAGCTTGGGGCCCCAAGAGACCCAGTACTTC.

The V call is TRBV28, the J call TRBJ2-7, with TRBD2 matching 13 bases. The CDR3 runs to 16 residues. In germline, CDR1 is MDHEN, CDR2 SYDVKM. J gave up 4 bases and V 6 bases, and 9 bases lay outside the gene matches. CDR3 nucleotide sequence: TGTGCCAGCAGCGCCACCTCGGGACTAGCGGGATACGAGCAGTACTTC. Its translation is CASSATSGLAGYEQYF. The full variable domain, in which reference TRBV28 and TRBJ2-7 provide the parts outside the CDR3, is DVKVTQSSRYLVKRTGEKVFLECVQDMDHENMFWYRQDPGLGLRLIYFSYDVKMKEKGDIPEGYSVSREKKERFSLILESASTNQTSMYLCASSATSGLAGYEQYFGPGTRLTVT.

This clone was recorded a few times. This chain links TRBV6-1 with TRBJ1-5; D is perhaps TRBD1 (5 bases). This CDR3 has 14 amino acids. Trimming cost V 1 base and J 6 bases, with 10 bases left between them. Germline V gene data show CDR1 as MNHNS and CDR2 as SASEGT. CDR3 DNA sequence: TGTGCCAGCAGTGAAGGGCAGGGCTTTCAGCCCCAGCATTTT. This translates into CASSEGQGFQPQHF.

The rearrangement links TRBV15 to TRBJ2-7, with a possible D match to TRBD1 (5 bases). The ends were cut back, 3 bases at V and 0 bases at J, with 18 bases in the middle. Germline V gene data show CDR1 as LNHNV and CDR2 as YYDKDF (reference sequence). The CDR3 runs to 17 residues. DNA for the CDR3: TGTGCCACCAGCAGTGAGCCCCCAGGGTCGTACTCCTACGAGCAGTACTTC. It encodes CATSSEPPGSYSYEQYF.

A few counts support this clone. This chain joins TRBV7-2 and TRBJ2-5; 8 bases are shared with TRBD2. Losses at the gene ends were 5 bases for V and 5 bases for J; bases not matched to a gene: 10. CDR1 is SGHTA, CDR2 FQGNSA, per germline. There are 15 residues in the CDR3. CDR3 region: CASSASGRGGETQYF. In nucleotides, the CDR3 is TGTGCCAGCAGCGCTAGCGGGCGAGGAGGCGAGACCCAGTACTTC.

The genes are TRBV6-1 and TRBJ2-7; no definite D call. The CDR3 loop spans 18 amino acids. Trimming removed 2 bases from V and 0 bases from J, with 20 bases in between. From germline, CDR1 is MNHNS and CDR2 SASEGT. CDR3 loop: CASSEYSKASRSSYEQYF. The CDR3 DNA reads TGTGCCAGCAGTGAATATTCTAAAGCGTCGAGGAGCTCCTACGAGCAGTACTTC.

The chain joins TRBV4-2 to TRBJ1-3; D unresolved. V lost 0 bases and J 0 bases, leaving 15 bases between the germline ends. The germline V gene has CDR1 LGHNA and CDR2 YNFKEQ. The CDR3 has 18 residues. The CDR3, as DNA: TGTGCCAGCAGCCAAGATTTTTGGCAGGCCTCCTCTGGAAACACCATATATTTT. Translating gives CASSQDFWQASSGNTIYF.

J is TRBJ2-7 and V is TRBV11-2; TRBD1 is a possible D gene (5 bases). The CDR3 runs 14 residues. CDR1 is SGHAT and CDR2 is FQNNGV in the germline V gene. Trimming took 6 bases from V and 5 from J, leaving 17 bases between them. CDR3: CASSYRRRVHEQYF. The CDR3 DNA follows: TGTGCCAGCAGTTACCGGCGCAGGGTGCACGAGCAGTACTTC.

J is TRBJ2-3 and V is TRBV18; 10 bases match TRBD1. The CDR3 is made up of 15 amino acids. With V trimmed by 6 bases and J by 5 bases, 8 bases remained unmatched. Per germline, CDR1 KGHSH and CDR2 LQKENI. Here the CDR3 reads CASSGQGRAKDTQYF. The CDR3 DNA reads as TGTGCCAGCTCGGGACAGGGGAGAGCGAAAGATACGCAGTATTTT.

The chain has TRBV15 and TRBJ2-5; TRBD2 agrees at 7 bases. The germline V gene has CDR1 LNHNV and CDR2 YYDKDF (reference sequence). CDR3 length: 12 residues. With 0 bases clipped from V and 9 bases from J, the junction kept 1 base outside the gene matches. The DNA for the CDR3 is TGTGCCACCAGCAGAGATGGGAGGGCCCAGTACTTC. Its protein product is CATSRDGRAQYF.

This chain uses TRBV4-2 with TRBJ1-4; no reliable D call. The V end lost 4 bases, the J end lost 6 bases, and 12 bases lay between the germline ends. The CDR3 covers 14 residues. Per germline, CDR1 LGHNA and CDR2 YNFKEQ. The CDR3 nucleotides read TGTGCCAGCAGCCCCCGACGGGAAGATGAAAAACTGTTTTTT. Its translation: CASSPRREDEKLFF.

CDR3 sequence: CASGGRGRNTEAFF. The CDR3 coding sequence is TGTGCCAGCGGCGGCCGTGGCAGGAACACTGAAGCTTTCTTT. This chain joins TRBV2 and TRBJ1-1; D gene uncertain. Trimming removed 8 bases at V and 1 base at J, with 14 bases between. This CDR3 region has 14 residues. The germline CDR1 and CDR2 sequences are SNHLY and FYNNEI.

This clone turned up a few times. CDR3 DNA sequence: TGTGCCAGCAGCGTAGGATGGGGACAGCATCGATCTAACTATGGCTACACCTTC. Its translation is CASSVGWGQHRSNYGYTF. The chain has TRBV9 and TRBJ1-2; 7 positions agree with TRBD1. CDR1 and CDR2 (germline): SGDLS, YYNGEE. The CDR3 runs to 18 residues. Trimming at V came to 0 bases and at J to 0 bases, leaving 11 bases not matched to a gene.

J is TRBJ1-5 and V is TRBV6-4, with D hard to call. CDR3 size: 14 residues. Per the germline V gene, CDR1 is MRHNA and CDR2 is SNTAGT. The ends were cut back, 7 bases at V and 4 bases at J, with 14 bases in the middle. This CDR3 is CASTGGRGNQPQHF. The CDR3 nucleotides are TGTGCCAGCACCGGAGGGCGGGGAAATCAGCCCCAGCATTTT.

The V gene is TRBV28, the J gene TRBJ1-2; 8 bases align to TRBD1. Trimming cost V 6 bases and J 6 bases; bases outside gene matches: 12. Germline CDR1 MDHEN, CDR2 SYDVKM. This CDR3 region has 15 residues. CDR3 bases: TGTGCCAGCAGGACCTCCGGGACAGGAGCGAATGGCTACACCTTC. This translates into CASRTSGTGANGYTF.

The chain employs TRBV5-5 and TRBJ1-3, with a weak D call TRBD1 (6 bases). V was cut by 4 bases and J by 2 bases, with 16 bases left in between. CDR3 length: 16 amino acids. Germline CDR1 SGHKS, CDR2 YYEKEE (reference sequence). CDR3 bases: TGTGCCAGCAGCCCCCTAGGGGGGGCGACTGGAAACACCATATATTTT. It codes for CASSPLGGATGNTIYF. The variable domain in full, with the rest retrieved from reference TRBV5-5 and TRBJ1-3, is DAGVTQSPTHLIKTRGQQVTLRCSPISGHKSVSWYQQVLGQGPQFIFQYYEKEERGRGNFPDRFSARQFPNYSSELNVNALLLGDSALYLCASSPLGGATGNTIYFGEGSWLTVV.

The chain links TRBV4-3 to TRBJ2-1; TRBD2 agrees at 13 bases. Germline V gene sequence: CDR1 LGHNA, CDR2 YSLEER. This CDR3 has 18 residues. V shed 6 bases and J 0 bases; nucleotides not matched to a gene: 8. This CDR3 reads CASSRGLAGPSSYNEQFF. CDR3 coding DNA: TGCGCCAGCAGTCGGGGACTAGCGGGGCCAAGCTCCTACAATGAGCAGTTCTTC.

This clone has just one count. The J gene is TRBJ1-4, the V gene TRBV6-4; no reliable D call. Germline V gene lookup returns CDR1 MRHNA and CDR2 SNTAGT. This CDR3 region has 14 residues. The V end lost 6 bases, the J end lost 4 bases, and 12 bases lay between the germline ends. The CDR3 nucleotides read TGTGCCAGCAGGTTTGGGGAGCTTAATGAAAAACTGTTTTTT. Protein: CASRFGELNEKLFF.

The chain carries TRBV6-2 or TRBV6-3 and TRBJ1-5, with TRBD1 matching over 7 bases. Losses at the gene ends were 5 bases for V and 4 bases for J; bases not matched to a gene: 5. The CDR3 has 14 residues. Germline V gives CDR1 MNHEY, CDR2 SVGEGT. The CDR3 spells CASSGDRVNQPQHF. DNA of the CDR3: TGTGCCAGCAGTGGCGACAGGGTGAATCAGCCCCAGCATTTT.

CDR3 protein: CAWSRTGGYGYTF. DNA of the CDR3: TGTGCCTGGAGCCGGACAGGGGGATATGGCTACACCTTC. This chain uses TRBV30 with TRBJ1-2; 10 bases map to TRBD1. Germline-derived CDR1 and CDR2 are GTSNPN and SVGIG (reference sequence). The ends lost 3 bases at V and 5 bases at J; junction bases unmatched: 3. The CDR3 totals 13 residues.